This T cell receptor beta chain was sequenced for a study of cytomegalovirus exposure and HLA in healthy donors. PCR employed 60 Vbeta and 13 Jbeta primers. Clones were read by immunoSEQ multiplex PCR, and TCRdb kept only the in-frame ones, dropping some. Among about 150,000 clones, 60% to 85% were seen once, and the ten largest hold around 2.9%. With 5 bases clipped from V and 0 bases from J, the junction kept 5 bases outside the gene matches. This CDR3 comprises 18 residues. Germline CDR1 is SGHTA and CDR2 is FQGNSA. Concerning this clone: The antigen remains undetermined.

Study-wide points: Sequencing likely caused a cluster of highly shared sequence variants. Researchers reported in a later analysis that a missense DCLRE1C variant was tied to TCR beta V- and J-gene trimming.

This chain links TRBV7-2 with TRBJ2-2, with TRBD2 identical over 14 bases. The sequencing input was PBMCs. The source of this sequence is a middle-aged man in good health and CMV-seropositive. CDR3 region: CASSPRTSGRPNTGELFF. For the CDR3, the DNA is TGTGCCAGCAGCCCCCGGACTAGCGGGAGGCCGAACACCGGGGAGCTGTTTTTT. The entire variable domain, with the rest obtained from reference TRBV7-2 and TRBJ2-2, is as follows: GAGVSQSPSNKVTEKGKDVELRCDPISGHTALYWYRQSLGQGLEFLIYFQGNSAPDKSGLPSDRFSAERTGGSVSTLTIQRTQQEDSAVYLCASSPRTSGRPNTGELFFGEGSRLTVL.